This TCR beta chain emerged from a study of Ad26.COV2.S vaccination and SARS-CoV-2 variants. Study at large: Each vaccinee took Ad26.COV2.S intramuscularly, once or twice 56 days apart. General study points: Vaccinees displayed broader spike-specific TCR repertoires than placebo recipients.

Noted treatment: approximately 18 received Ad26.COV2.S at low or high dose, single or two shots; several received placebo; per-sample allocation not given. Sampling took place 63 days after the first vaccine or placebo injection. Whoever gave the sample was an adult aged 18-55 years in Boston. As its vector, the vaccine had Ad26, which expressed Wuhan-strain SARS-CoV-2 spike. Clones were read by immunoSEQ multiplex PCR, and TCRdb kept only the in-frame ones, dropping some. This sample carries hundreds of thousands of clones, more than 80% of them seen once, and the ten largest clones take over 1.3%. Remarks on this clone: Its target is not known.

V shed 4 bases and J shed 6 bases, with 11 bases lying between them. CDR3 size: 13 residues. CDR1 KGHDR and CDR2 SFDVKD come from the germline V gene. This rearrangement joins TRBV24-1 to TRBJ1-1, with TRBD1 as a possible D gene (5 bases). The sequence was obtained from a person aged 18-60 years who received the Ad26.COV2.S COVID-19 vaccine or a placebo. This material consisted of peripheral blood, taken in a trial of Ad26.COV2.S vaccine versus placebo. CDR3 sequence (DNA): TGTGCCACCAGTGACCTGCAGGGTTCTGAAGCTTTCTTT. This translates into CATSDLQGSEAFF.